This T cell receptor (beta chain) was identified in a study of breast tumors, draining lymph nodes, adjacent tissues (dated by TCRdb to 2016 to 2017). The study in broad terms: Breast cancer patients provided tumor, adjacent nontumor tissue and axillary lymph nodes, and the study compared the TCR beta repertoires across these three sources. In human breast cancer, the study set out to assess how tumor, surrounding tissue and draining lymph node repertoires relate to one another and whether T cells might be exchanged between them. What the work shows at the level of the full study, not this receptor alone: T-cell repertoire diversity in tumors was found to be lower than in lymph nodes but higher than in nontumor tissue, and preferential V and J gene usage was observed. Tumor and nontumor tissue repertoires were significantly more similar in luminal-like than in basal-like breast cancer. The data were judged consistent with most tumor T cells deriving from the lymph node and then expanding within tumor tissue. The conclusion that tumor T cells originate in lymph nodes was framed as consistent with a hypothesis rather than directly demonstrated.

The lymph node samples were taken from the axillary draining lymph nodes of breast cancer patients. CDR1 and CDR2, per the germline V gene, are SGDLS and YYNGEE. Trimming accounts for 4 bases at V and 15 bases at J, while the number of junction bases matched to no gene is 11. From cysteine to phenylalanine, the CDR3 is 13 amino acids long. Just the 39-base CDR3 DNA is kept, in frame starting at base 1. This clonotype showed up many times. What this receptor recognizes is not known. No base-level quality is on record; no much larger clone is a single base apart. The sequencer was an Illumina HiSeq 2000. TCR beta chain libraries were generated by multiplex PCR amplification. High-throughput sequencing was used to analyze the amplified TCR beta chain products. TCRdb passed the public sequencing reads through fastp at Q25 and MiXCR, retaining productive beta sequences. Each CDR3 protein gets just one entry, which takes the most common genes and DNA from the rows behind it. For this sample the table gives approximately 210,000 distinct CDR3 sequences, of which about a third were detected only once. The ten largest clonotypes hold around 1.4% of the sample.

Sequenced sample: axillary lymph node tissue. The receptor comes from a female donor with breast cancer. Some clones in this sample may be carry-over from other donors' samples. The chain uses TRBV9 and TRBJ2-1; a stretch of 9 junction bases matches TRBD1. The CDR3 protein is CASSPVTGTGLFF. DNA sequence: TGTGCCAGCAGCCCCGTTACTGGGACAGGGTTGTTCTTC. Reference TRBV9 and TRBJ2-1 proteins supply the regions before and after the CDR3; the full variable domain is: DSGVTQTPKHLITATGQRVTLRCSPRSGDLSVYWYQQSLDQGLQFLIQYYNGEERAKGNILERFSAQQFPDLHSELNLSSLELGDSALYFCASSPVTGTGLFFGPGTRLTVL.